Sequencing of this T cell receptor (beta chain) was carried out in a study of T cell repertoires in cytomegalovirus infection. Via MiXCR, TCRdb re-called the reads, giving one row per CDR3 protein. The sample has 400,000 to 600,000 distinct CDR3 sequences; roughly 46% are singletons. Points on this clonotype: No antigen is known for it.

Sequencing was performed on cultured PBMCs, taken from culture after CMV antigen stimulation. This receptor was obtained from a human donor in good health (CMV status not recorded). Some clones in this sample may be carry-over from other donors' samples.

The chain's CDR3 is CASSPRTGEAGANVLTF. The DNA for the CDR3 is TGTGCCAGCAGCCCTCGGACAGGGGAGGCTGGGGCCAACGTCCTGACTTTC. The chain is built from TRBV7-2 and TRBJ2-6; the match to TRBD1 covers 9 bases. This CDR3 contains 17 residues. CDR1 is SGHTA and CDR2 is FQGNSA in the germline V gene. V was clipped by 5 bases and J by 2 bases; unmatched bases: 7.